This is a list of T cell receptor beta chains from one sample in a study of CD8 T cells in ankylosing spondylitis. One entry per CDR3 protein results from TCRdb running MiXCR on the 5' RACE reads. The repertoire has some 130,000 distinct CDR3 sequences, just under 7.5% of them found once; the top ten carry approximately 13%. The sample taken for sequencing was blood, either unsorted or a sorted T cell fraction (not recorded which). The receptors were gathered from a female donor with ankylosing spondylitis or in good health (not recorded which). CDR3s include the opening cysteine and the closing phenylalanine or tryptophan.

v_gene: TRBV6-1
j_gene: TRBJ1-2
CDR3aa: CASSTGGSRGYTF

v_gene: TRBV3-1
j_gene: TRBJ2-1
CDR3aa: CASSPTLSGGRNEQFF

v_gene: TRBV5-5
j_gene: TRBJ1-5
CDR3aa: CASSLEGFGQPQHF

v_gene: TRBV20-1
j_gene: TRBJ1-6
CDR3aa: CSATLETYNSPLHF

v_gene: TRBV7-9
j_gene: TRBJ1-4
CDR3aa: CASSGRDGSNEKLFF

v_gene: TRBV25-1
j_gene: TRBJ1-1
CDR3aa: CASSEFRAGATEAFF

v_gene: TRBV12-3/TRBV12-4
j_gene: TRBJ2-5
CDR3aa: CASSFVDRQETQYF

v_gene: TRBV3-1
j_gene: TRBJ1-2
CDR3aa: CASSPLRQGGYGYTF

v_gene: TRBV4-2
j_gene: TRBJ1-5
CDR3aa: CASSQDRAIGQPQHF

v_gene: TRBV18
j_gene: TRBJ2-7
CDR3aa: CASSPEVVSHEQYF

v_gene: TRBV10-3
j_gene: TRBJ2-7
CDR3aa: CAISNGQGSYYEQYF